Listed here are 3 T cell receptor beta chains from one sample, sequenced in a study of T-cell memory formation after mild COVID-19. TCRdb re-derived calls from the 5' RACE reads in MiXCR, one entry per CDR3 protein. There are some 160,000 distinct CDR3 sequences in the sample; about a third occur only once, and 12% lies in the top ten. The sequenced sample was PBMCs or a T cell subset sorted from them (not recorded which). All receptors come from an adult woman who had mild COVID-19 (a few samples of this study predate the infection). Cell type and time point are not known.

CDR3 protein: CASSLAGRGFSYEQYF. CDR3 DNA: TGCGCCAGCAGCTTGGCCGGCAGGGGATTTTCCTACGAGCAGTACTTC. V gene TRBV5-1 combines with J gene TRBJ2-7, with a weak D call TRBD1 (6 bases). V was shortened by 0 bases and J by 1 base, with 14 bases between the two germline ends. Germline V CDR1 and CDR2: SGHRS, YFSETQ. CDR3 length: 16 amino acids.

The chain employs TRBV6-1 and TRBJ2-3, with D possibly matching TRBD2 (5 bases). Trimming removed 2 bases from V and 4 bases from J, with 13 bases in between. Looked up from germline, CDR1 is MNHNS and CDR2 is SASEGT. The CDR3 is 15 residues long. In DNA, the CDR3 is TGTGCCAGCAGTGAATTACAGAACGGGGCAGATACGCAGTATTTT. Residues: CASSELQNGADTQYF.

The gene calls are TRBV12-3 or TRBV12-4 and TRBJ1-1; 7 bases line up with TRBD1. V dropped 6 bases and J dropped 6; count of bases not matched to a gene: 10. CDR3 length equals 14 residues. This CDR3 reads CASSPQTGLAEAFF. The CDR3 nucleotides are TGTGCCAGCAGCCCGCAGACAGGGCTGGCTGAAGCTTTCTTT.